These 29 T cell receptor beta chains were sequenced from one sample in a study of post-analysis software for immune sequencing data. TCR beta cDNA libraries included unique molecular identifiers. TCRdb reprocessed the PCR reads via MiXCR and lists one record per CDR3 protein. The sample records around 700,000 distinct CDR3 sequences, roughly three fifths being singletons. Study-level points and caveats: Patients had higher frequencies than controls of about five TRBV segments, including TRBV5-6, TRBV5-1 and TRBV20-1.

Antigen specificity for these receptors is unknown. The source material was blood. The receptors here all came from a girl aged 2 to 10 with multiple sclerosis.

Here the CDR3 reads CSVLSANLNTEAFF. The CDR3 coding sequence is TGCAGCGTTTTATCTGCTAACCTGAACACTGAAGCTTTCTTT. This chain uses TRBV29-1 with TRBJ1-1; no definite D call. The V gene's germline CDR1 is SQVTM and CDR2 ANQGSEA. This CDR3 has 14 residues. Trimming pared 5 bases from V and 0 bases from J, leaving 13 bases between.

This clonotype came up once. J is TRBJ2-7 and V is TRBV5-1; D is ambiguous. The CDR3 has 15 residues. Deletions cut 1 base from V and 2 bases from J, with 13 bases between. The germline gives CDR1 SGHRS, CDR2 YFSETQ. The CDR3 DNA sequence: TGCGCCAGCAGCTTGAGAGAACCCACGGCCTACGAGCAGTACTTC. The encoded protein is CASSLREPTAYEQYF.

This rearrangement joins TRBV20-1 to TRBJ2-1; the match to TRBD2 covers 10 bases. J was trimmed by 10 bases and V by 0 bases; bases with no gene match: 6. Germline V gives CDR1 DFQATT, CDR2 SNEGSKA (reference sequence). This CDR3 contains 14 residues. The CDR3 DNA is TGCAGTGCTAGAGAAAGCGGGGGGGCCAGGGAGCAGTTCTTC. Its translation is CSARESGGAREQFF.

The CDR3 DNA reads as TGCGCCAGCAGCTTGGTGGGACAGGGGCGCTACGAGCAGTACTTC. This gives the protein CASSLVGQGRYEQYF. V gene TRBV5-1 combines with J gene TRBJ2-7, with 10 bases lining up with TRBD1. With 0 bases clipped from V and 3 bases from J, the junction kept 3 bases outside the gene matches. Germline assignment: CDR1 SGHRS and CDR2 YFSETQ. CDR3 length: 15 amino acids.

The V call is TRBV12-3 or TRBV12-4, the J call TRBJ2-3; D unresolved. V lost 7 bases to trimming and J lost 2 bases, with 10 bases between them. The CDR3 length is 13 residues. The CDR3 region has the DNA TGTGCCAGCACCCTTGAAGTCACAGATACGCAGTATTTT. This gives the protein CASTLEVTDTQYF.

At least ten counts were recorded for this clonotype. Relative to the germline gene, one junction end is altered; a read error may explain this. The rearrangement joins TRBV5-1 to TRBJ2-5; D perhaps matches TRBD2 (6 bases). Germline loops: CDR1 SGHRS, CDR2 YFSETQ. CDR3 size: 13 residues. The CDR3 bases are TGTGCCAGCAGTTCCGGGGGACAAGAGACCCAGTACTTC. Protein: CASSSGGQETQYF.

The J gene is TRBJ2-5, the V gene TRBV3-1; D gene ambiguous. Germline V gene lookup returns CDR1 LGHDT and CDR2 YNNKEL (reference sequence). The CDR3 has 15 residues. Trimming pared 0 bases from V and 2 bases from J, leaving 10 bases between. The CDR3 is CASSQDHGPQETQYF. CDR3 coding DNA: TGTGCCAGCAGCCAAGATCATGGACCACAAGAGACCCAGTACTTC.

This clonotype has a single count. The chain couples TRBV10-3 to TRBJ2-7; 10 bases are a match to TRBD1. The germline V gene has CDR1 ENHRY and CDR2 SYGVKD. Unmatched junction bases numbered 3, after V lost 4 bases and J lost 0 bases. The CDR3 has 15 amino acids. CDR3 sequence: CAISGTGGSSYEQYF. For the CDR3, the DNA is TGTGCCATCAGTGGGACAGGGGGAAGCTCCTACGAGCAGTACTTC.

This chain connects TRBV18 to TRBJ2-3, with 14 bases identical to TRBD2. Trimming cost V 6 bases and J 2 bases; bases outside gene matches: 4. CDR3 length equals 16 residues. Germline V gene data show CDR1 as KGHSH and CDR2 as LQKENI. DNA for the CDR3: TGTGCCAGCTCCGGACTAGCGGGGGGACACACAGATACGCAGTATTTT. Amino acids: CASSGLAGGHTDTQYF. Using reference TRBV18 and TRBJ2-3 for the parts outside the CDR3, the full variable domain is NAGVMQNPRHLVRRRGQEARLRCSPMKGHSHVYWYRQLPEEGLKFMVYLQKENIIDESGMPKERFSAEFPKEGPSILRIQQVVRGDSAAYFCASSGLAGGHTDTQYFGPGTRLTVL.

The chain is built from TRBV29-1 and TRBJ2-1; 8 bases map to TRBD2. Germline lookup yields CDR1 SQVTM and CDR2 ANQGSEA. The CDR3 is 14 residues long. V lost 5 bases to trimming and J lost 5 bases; unmatched junction nucleotides: 8. CDR3: CSVREGRWDNEQFF. The CDR3 DNA reads TGCAGCGTTCGGGAGGGGCGCTGGGACAATGAGCAGTTCTTC.

Notes on this clonotype: One end of the junction is discordant with germline, which a read error may explain. V gene TRBV6-5 combines with J gene TRBJ2-5, with TRBD1 as a possible D gene (7 bases). The CDR3 sequence is 14 residues long. The germline gives CDR1 MNHEY, CDR2 SVGAGI. The CDR3 loop reads CASSYSGGRETQYF. CDR3 bases: TGTGCCAGCAGTTATTCAGGGGGACGGGAGACCCAATACTTC.

The chain has TRBV9 and TRBJ2-3; 7 nucleotides align to TRBD2. The germline CDR1 and CDR2 sequences are SGDLS and YYNGEE. The CDR3 extends over 14 amino acids. The J segment lost 7 bases and the V segment lost 0 bases, leaving 5 bases of the junction unmatched. Here the CDR3 reads CASSVAGGMNTQYF. The CDR3 region has the DNA TGTGCCAGCAGCGTAGCGGGAGGAATGAATACGCAGTATTTT.

The rearrangement joins TRBV2 to TRBJ2-5, with 11 bases lining up with TRBD2. Germline V lookup: CDR1 SNHLY, CDR2 FYNNEI. Germline trimming cut 5 bases from V and 0 bases from J; bases unmatched to any gene: 2. There are 15 residues in the CDR3. The CDR3 DNA reads as TGTGCCAGCAGTACTAGCGGGGGAAACCAAGAGACCCAGTACTTC. Amino acid sequence: CASSTSGGNQETQYF.

This clonotype was counted a few times. The chain employs TRBV25-1 and TRBJ1-2; D gene unclear. The germline gives CDR1 MGHDK, CDR2 SYGVNS. The CDR3 extends over 11 amino acids. V lost 4 bases to trimming and J lost 6 bases, with 6 bases between them. Here the CDR3 reads CASSGGDGYTF. The DNA for the CDR3 is TGTGCCAGCAGTGGGGGTGATGGCTACACCTTC.

The chain couples TRBV6-6 to TRBJ2-7; D not certain. The CDR3 has 14 amino acids. V was shortened by 5 bases and J by 0 bases, with 11 bases between the two germline ends. The germline V gene encodes CDR1 MNHNY and CDR2 SVGAGI (reference sequence). The CDR3: CASSRAARSYEQYF. The CDR3 nucleotides are TGTGCCAGCAGTAGGGCTGCGCGCTCCTACGAGCAGTACTTC.

In its sample, this clonotype was seen a few times. The V gene is TRBV6-5, the J gene TRBJ2-1; TRBD2 might be the D (6 bases). The CDR3 spans 14 residues. V was trimmed by 6 bases and J by 3 bases, leaving 12 bases between them. Germline V gene lookup returns CDR1 MNHEY and CDR2 SVGAGI. CDR3 DNA sequence: TGTGCCAGCAGGTTAGCGGCTAACTACAATGAGCAGTTCTTC. Translating gives CASRLAANYNEQFF.

The CDR3, as DNA: TGTGCCAGCAGCACCCGGACTAGCGGCGCAGATACGCAGTATTTT. Protein sequence: CASSTRTSGADTQYF. This chain connects TRBV13 to TRBJ2-3, with 10 nucleotides matching TRBD2. Germline values: CDR1 PRHDT, CDR2 FYEKMQ (reference sequence). CDR3 size: 15 residues. V dropped 5 bases and J dropped 4; count of bases not matched to a gene: 6.

The chain carries TRBV5-6 and TRBJ2-3; perhaps TRBD2 as D (6 bases). CDR3 length: 16 amino acids. The V gene lost 1 base and the J gene lost 0 bases, with 12 bases spanning the gap. Per germline, CDR1 SGHDT and CDR2 YYEEEE. The CDR3 protein is CASSLRTIPSTDTQYF. CDR3 sequence (DNA): TGTGCCAGCAGCTTGCGGACTATCCCTAGCACAGATACGCAGTATTTT.

The genes are TRBV9 and TRBJ2-3; 10 bases line up with TRBD2. Per the germline V gene, CDR1 is SGDLS and CDR2 is YYNGEE. J was trimmed by 2 bases and V by 3 bases; bases with no gene match: 3. The length of the CDR3 is 15 residues. The CDR3 region has the DNA TGTGCCAGCAGCGGGGGACTAGCGTACACAGATACGCAGTATTTT. It is translated as CASSGGLAYTDTQYF.

The V gene is TRBV11-2, the J gene TRBJ2-1; 9 bases are shared with TRBD1. The V gene's germline CDR1 is SGHAT and CDR2 FQNNGV. CDR3 length equals 15 residues. V gave up 5 bases and J gave up 8 bases; unmatched junction bases: 10. The CDR3, as DNA: TGTGCCAGCAGCATCAGGATTACAGGGGGCGATGAGCAGTTCTTC. This sequence encodes CASSIRITGGDEQFF.

The genes are TRBV6-2 or TRBV6-3 and TRBJ2-1; no reliable D call. Trimming took 0 bases from V and 12 from J, leaving 12 bases between them. Germline V gene sequence: CDR1 MNHEY, CDR2 SVGEGT. This CDR3 comprises 13 residues. DNA of the CDR3: TGTGCCAGCAGTTACTCGAAGCCAGGCAGGCAGTTCTTC. Encoded protein: CASSYSKPGRQFF.

This rearrangement joins TRBV5-1 to TRBJ2-7; TRBD2 might be the D (5 bases). This CDR3 is built from 16 residues. Germline CDR1 is SGHRS and CDR2 is YFSETQ. The V end was cut by 0 bases, the J end by 5 bases, with 18 bases between. The CDR3 coding sequence is TGCGCCAGCAGCTTGGGTGCTAGCACCTGGGCCCACGAGCAGTACTTC. It is translated as CASSLGASTWAHEQYF. Full variable domain (missing parts from reference TRBV5-1 and TRBJ2-7): KAGVTQTPRYLIKTRGQQVTLSCSPISGHRSVSWYQQTPGQGLQFLFEYFSETQRNKGNFPGRFSGRQFSNSRSEMNVSTLELGDSALYLCASSLGASTWAHEQYFGPGTRLTVT.

This chain joins TRBV5-1 and TRBJ1-3; D is uncertain. V lost 3 bases, J lost 3 bases, and 1 base lay in between. Germline V lookup: CDR1 SGHRS, CDR2 YFSETQ. The CDR3 covers 11 residues. The chain's CDR3 is CASSYGNTIYF. The CDR3 DNA sequence: TGCGCCAGCAGCTATGGAAACACCATATATTTT.

This clonotype was observed a few times. The V call is TRBV27, the J call TRBJ1-2, with D maybe TRBD1 (6 bases). The length of the CDR3 is 17 residues. The germline V gene encodes CDR1 MNHEY and CDR2 SMNVEV (reference sequence). V was cut by 5 bases and J by 0 bases, with 19 bases left in between. CDR3 amino acids: CASSKDSTVSANYGYTF. In nucleotides, the CDR3 is TGTGCCAGCAGTAAGGACAGTACAGTTTCAGCTAACTATGGCTACACCTTC.

The chain couples TRBV5-1 to TRBJ2-5; 10 nucleotides agree with TRBD1. Trimming cost V 4 bases and J 4 bases; bases outside gene matches: 13. This CDR3 comprises 17 residues. CDR1 is SGHRS, CDR2 YFSETQ, per germline. The CDR3 reads CASSPLTGGVAGETQYF. As DNA, the CDR3 is TGCGCCAGCAGCCCGTTGACAGGGGGCGTCGCGGGAGAGACCCAGTACTTC. Full variable domain (rest looked up from reference TRBV5-1 and TRBJ2-5): KAGVTQTPRYLIKTRGQQVTLSCSPISGHRSVSWYQQTPGQGLQFLFEYFSETQRNKGNFPGRFSGRQFSNSRSEMNVSTLELGDSALYLCASSPLTGGVAGETQYFGPGTRLLVL.

This rearrangement joins TRBV7-9 to TRBJ2-1; a weak D match, TRBD1 (5 bases). The CDR3 loop spans 14 amino acids. The germline V gene has CDR1 SEHNR and CDR2 FQNEAQ (reference sequence). Deletions cut 2 bases from V and 10 bases from J, with 15 bases between. CDR3 sequence: CASSLRSGLYEQFF. The DNA for the CDR3 is TGTGCCAGCAGCTTACGATCAGGGTTGTACGAGCAGTTCTTC.

This clonotype was counted a few times. The V and J genes are TRBV5-1 and TRBJ2-5; TRBD1 agrees at 7 bases. Germline V lookup: CDR1 SGHRS, CDR2 YFSETQ. The CDR3 loop spans 16 amino acids. V was clipped by 4 bases and J by 5 bases; unmatched bases: 14. The CDR3 is CASSSKFRDSLETQYF. CDR3 in DNA: TGCGCCAGCAGCAGTAAATTCCGGGACAGTCTGGAGACCCAGTACTTC.

Points on this clonotype: One end of the junction does not line up with germline, which may come from a read error. The rearrangement links TRBV11-2 to TRBJ2-1; 7 bases fit TRBD2. This CDR3 region has 15 residues. Germline assignment: CDR1 SGHAT and CDR2 FQNNGV. CDR3 nucleotide sequence: TGTGCCAGCAGCCGGACTAGTGAGGTCTACAATGAGCAGTTTTTC. Translating it yields CASSRTSEVYNEQFF.

The chain combines TRBV28 with TRBJ1-1; a possible D gene is TRBD1 (5 bases). The CDR3 extends over 11 amino acids. CDR1 MDHEN and CDR2 SYDVKM come from the germline V gene. The CDR3 DNA is TGTGCTCGGAGGGGGAACACTGAAGCTTTCTTT. Translation gives CARRGNTEAFF.